The 28 T cell receptor beta chains below come from one sample, sequenced in a study of tumor and adjacent non-tumor tissue in lung cancer. RNA was extracted from bulk tissue without any cell sorting. This non-tumor lung sample came from over 3 cm beyond the tumor edge. A modified ARM-PCR protocol with three rounds of nested PCR amplified TCRbeta. TCRdb re-called the multiplex PCR reads through MiXCR, storing one row per CDR3 protein. Of about 100,000 distinct CDR3 sequences in the sample, less than 75% were seen once. Sequencing used distant non-tumor lung tissue. These receptors came from a man younger than 40 with non-small cell lung cancer.

To note about this clonotype: A read error is likely, as this CDR3 ends without the conserved phenylalanine or tryptophan. The chain uses TRBV4-1 and TRBJ2-7; tentative D call: TRBD1 (8 bases). Germline values: CDR1 MGHRA, CDR2 YSYEKL. The CDR3 has 17 residues. The V end was cut by 7 bases, the J end by 7 bases, with 29 bases between. CDR3 DNA: TGCGCCAGCAACCCTTTATACCGGACAGGGAGGGTCTATGAGCAGTACTCC. Protein: CASNPLYRTGRVYEQYS.

Turning to this clonotype: At one boundary the junction diverges from the germline segment, which might be a read error. The chain links TRBV20-1 to TRBJ1-1; 7 nucleotides match TRBD1. This CDR3 comprises 11 residues. Germline CDR1 reads DFQATT; CDR2 reads SNEGSKA (reference sequence). This chain's CDR3 is CRAQGGSEAFF. Written as DNA, the CDR3 is TGCAGAGCTCAGGGGGGCTCTGAGGCTTTCTTT.

Remarks on this clonotype: Lacking the conserved final phenylalanine or tryptophan, this CDR3 likely reflects a read error. This chain uses TRBV2 with TRBJ2-5; maybe TRBD2 (5 bases). Germline CDR1 is SNHLY and CDR2 is FYNNEI. CDR3 length: 14 residues. V dropped 9 bases and J dropped 6 bases, with 20 bases sitting between them. In nucleotides, the CDR3 is TGTGCCAGTACCCAGGCGGGCCAGTCGCAGACCCAGTACGTC. Protein: CASTQAGQSQTQYV.

This clonotype was detected a few times. The J gene is TRBJ2-2, the V gene TRBV11-2; D ambiguous. There are 13 residues in the CDR3. Trimming removed 3 bases from V and 6 bases from J, with 8 bases in between. Germline loops: CDR1 SGHAT, CDR2 FQNNGV. CDR3 bases: TGTGCCAGCAGCTTCTATCTGGCCGGGGAGCTGTTTTTT. It encodes CASSFYLAGELFF.

Concerning this clonotype itself: An end of the junction differs from the germline gene, which may be a read error. This chain connects TRBV6-1 to TRBJ2-1, with TRBD2 matching 7 bases. The CDR3 is 16 amino acids. Germline CDR1 MNHNS, CDR2 SASEGT. CDR3 sequence reads: CTSSETVGGGSDEQFF. The CDR3 DNA follows: TGTACCAGCAGTGAAACGGTGGGGGGGGGGTCGGATGAGCAGTTCTTC.

A word on this clonotype: A junction end diverges from the germline sequence, so it may reflect a read error. This chain links TRBV11-2 with TRBJ1-2; 7 bases are a match to TRBD1. The CDR3 is made up of 12 amino acids. Germline V gene data show CDR1 as SGHAT and CDR2 as FQNNGV. CDR3 residues: CSSGQGGNDYTF. In nucleotides, the CDR3 is TGTTCCAGCGGTCAGGGGGGAAATGACTACACCTTC.

This clonotype occurred many times. The V gene is TRBV6-2 or TRBV6-3, the J gene TRBJ2-3; D unresolved. This CDR3 has 15 residues. The germline V gene has CDR1 MNHEY and CDR2 SVGEGT. Trimming removed 6 bases at V and 5 bases at J, with 18 bases between. The CDR3 DNA is TGTGCCAGCAGGCGGACCGCGGCGGCAGGAGATACGCAGTATTTT. Translated, it gives CASRRTAAAGDTQYF.

As to this clonotype: A read error may produce the germline difference seen at one junction end. The chain combines TRBV20-1 with TRBJ2-1, with D perhaps being TRBD1 or TRBD2 (5 bases each). Looked up from germline, CDR1 is DFQATT and CDR2 is SNEGSKA (reference sequence). The CDR3 extends over 16 amino acids. The CDR3 DNA reads as TGTAGTGCCAGGATACCCCAGGGTGGAGGAGGCAATGAGCAGTTCTTC. Translating gives CSARIPQGGGGNEQFF.

Points on this clonotype: One end of the junction fails to match germline, which may point to a read error. The chain has TRBV20-1 and TRBJ2-5; D unresolved. This CDR3 comprises 13 residues. Germline-derived CDR1 and CDR2 are DFQATT and SNEGSKA (reference sequence). This CDR3 is CNATQAGKEIQYF. Written as DNA, the CDR3 is TGCAATGCTACCCAAGCTGGGAAAGAGATCCAGTACTTC.

The chain couples TRBV29-1 to TRBJ2-3, with unresolved D. Trimming shortened V by 1 base and J by 2 bases, and 13 bases separated the two germline ends. The CDR3 extends over 15 amino acids. Germline-derived CDR1 and CDR2 are SQVTM and ANQGSEA. The CDR3 DNA reads as TGCAGCGTTGAAGGATCCCAGCGAGCCACAGATACGCAGTATTTT. This sequence encodes CSVEGSQRATDTQYF.

Concerning this clonotype itself: As the CDR3 is not closed by the conserved phenylalanine or tryptophan, this likely results from a read error. The V gene is TRBV10-3, the J gene TRBJ2-3; possibly TRBD1 for D (6 bases). The CDR3 consists of 14 residues. Per the germline V gene, CDR1 is ENHRY and CDR2 is SYGVKD. V dropped 7 bases and J dropped 4 bases, with 15 bases sitting between them. This CDR3 is CAITLEGVADTQYH. CDR3 coding DNA: TGTGCCATCACACTAGAGGGGGTCGCAGATACGCAGTATCAT.

This clonotype was seen just once. It may be a read error: a sequence one base away is much more abundant. As the CDR3 is not closed by the conserved phenylalanine or tryptophan, this likely results from a read error. No DNA is shown, since the ends of the CDR3 on it are uncertain; the CDR3 is the one TCRdb lists. V and J are TRBV12-3 or TRBV12-4 and TRBJ2-1; TRBD1, as called in the table, went unchecked against the DNA. The CDR3 spans 12 residues, counting both ends. The CDR3 reads CASSFPGSTMLS.

Comment on this clonotype: A much larger clone sits a single nucleotide away, making a read error possible. V and J are TRBV11-2 and TRBJ2-2; TRBD1 matches at 7 bases. The V and J ends lost 5 bases and 7 bases, in that order; junction bases with no gene match: 10. The CDR3 covers 15 residues. Germline lookup yields CDR1 SGHAT and CDR2 FQNNGV. The DNA of the CDR3 is TGTGCCAGCAGCCCTTGGACAGGATACATCGGGGAGCTGTTTTTT. Translation: CASSPWTGYIGELFF.

The V call is TRBV24-1, the J call TRBJ2-3; D might be TRBD1 or TRBD2, each matching 5 bases. Trimming stripped 3 bases from V and 0 bases from J, with 9 bases between. The germline V gene encodes CDR1 KGHDR and CDR2 SFDVKD. CDR3 length: 15 amino acids. The CDR3 DNA sequence: TGTGCCACCAGTGATGGACGGGACAGCACAGATACGCAGTATTTT. Residues: CATSDGRDSTDTQYF.

For this clonotype: In this CDR3 the conserved last residue, phenylalanine or tryptophan, is missing, so a read error is likely. The CDR3 DNA follows: TGTGCCAGCAGTTTTAACAGGGGGTACAACTACGACCAGTACTTA. Translation: CASSFNRGYNYDQYL. The chain is built from TRBV6-2 or TRBV6-3 and TRBJ2-7, with TRBD1 identical over 8 bases. This CDR3 is built from 15 residues. Germline V gene sequence: CDR1 MNHEY, CDR2 SVGEGT.

This rearrangement joins TRBV2 to TRBJ1-1; D might be TRBD1 (5 bases). Germline CDR1 reads SNHLY; CDR2 reads FYNNEI. CDR3 size: 16 residues. Trimming stripped 6 bases from V and 0 bases from J, with 17 bases between. CDR3 nucleotides: TGTGCCAGCAGGCCTACAGGCGGGAGGATGAACACTGAAGCTTTCTTT. Its protein is CASRPTGGRMNTEAFF.

A few counts support this clonotype. Relative to the germline gene, one junction end is altered; a read error may explain this. V and J are TRBV2 and TRBJ2-7; no reliable D call. This CDR3 has 13 residues. Per the germline V gene, CDR1 is SNHLY and CDR2 is FYNNEI. CDR3 nucleotide sequence: TGTGCCAGCACTCGACGGACGTCCTATGAGCAGTACTTC. This translates into CASTRRTSYEQYF.

The chain carries TRBV6-6 and TRBJ2-1; possibly TRBD2 for D (7 bases). V was cut by 8 bases and J by 6 bases, with 20 bases left in between. The CDR3 covers 15 residues. Per the germline V gene, CDR1 is MNHNY and CDR2 is SVGAGI (reference sequence). CDR3 bases: TGTGCCAGCCACCCGACTAGTCGGGGGGCCAATGAGCAGTTCTTC. Translated, it gives CASHPTSRGANEQFF.

About this clonotype: One end of the junction varies from germline; a read error may be responsible. The chain is built from TRBV5-1 and TRBJ2-2; maybe TRBD2 (5 bases). Germline CDR1 and CDR2: SGHRS and YFSETQ. The length of the CDR3 is 15 residues. The CDR3 loop reads CASNLNQINTGEMFF. Written as DNA, the CDR3 is TGCGCCAGCAACTTGAATCAGATTAACACCGGGGAGATGTTTTTT.

As for this clonotype: One junction end does not reproduce the germline sequence, and a read error may be involved. V gene TRBV20-1 combines with J gene TRBJ1-5, with TRBD1 matching over 7 bases. The V gene's germline CDR1 is DFQATT and CDR2 SNEGSKA (reference sequence). The CDR3 has 13 residues. DNA of the CDR3: TGCACTGCTAGGGGGACAGCTTATCAGCCCCAGCATTTT. Translated, it gives CTARGTAYQPQHF.

As to this clonotype: A read error is likely, as this CDR3 ends without the conserved phenylalanine or tryptophan. This chain joins TRBV11-2 and TRBJ1-4; tentative D call: TRBD1 (5 bases). The CDR3 runs to 16 residues. The germline V gene has CDR1 SGHAT and CDR2 FQNNGV. The CDR3 here is CASSLYSGQANEKLFL. Here the CDR3 DNA reads TGTGCGAGCAGCTTATATTCGGGGCAAGCTAATGAAAAACTGTTTCTT.

The rearrangement joins TRBV11-2 to TRBJ2-3; D not certain. Germline values: CDR1 SGHAT, CDR2 FQNNGV. Trimming left V 0 bases short and J 2 bases short, with 6 bases between. CDR3 length: 14 residues. CDR3 loop: CASSLDPYTDTQYF. The CDR3 nucleotides read TGTGCCAGCAGCTTAGACCCTTACACAGATACGCAGTATTTT.

A single count supports this clonotype. This sequence joins TRBV5-6 and TRBJ1-2; D gene ambiguous. This CDR3 has 13 amino acids. V was clipped by 6 bases and J by 11 bases, with 20 bases between them. From germline, CDR1 is SGHDT and CDR2 YYEEEE. In DNA form, the CDR3 reads TGTGCCAGCACCAAAAACAGCCTTACTGGTTACACCTTC. Translated, it gives CASTKNSLTGYTF.

Points on this clonotype: At one end, the junction sequence differs from germline, possibly due to a read error. DNA for the CDR3: TGCACCAGCAGTCAAGAGGCTATGAATGAGCACTTCTTC. Its protein product is CTSSQEAMNEHFF. This sequence joins TRBV4-1 and TRBJ2-1, with D unresolved. Germline loops: CDR1 MGHRA, CDR2 YSYEKL. The CDR3 is made up of 13 amino acids.

This sequence joins TRBV7-9 and TRBJ2-7; 9 bases are shared with TRBD1. V gave up 3 bases and J gave up 4 bases; unmatched junction bases: 4. The CDR3 sequence is 14 residues long. The germline CDR1 and CDR2 sequences are SEHNR and FQNEAQ (reference sequence). CDR3 amino acids: CASSFRDRVYEQYF. The CDR3 DNA is TGTGCCAGCAGCTTTCGGGACAGGGTATACGAGCAGTACTTC.

In its sample, this clonotype was seen many times. Germline and junction disagree at one end, which may indicate a read error. V usage is TRBV11-2 and J usage is TRBJ2-5, with D possibly TRBD2 on 6 matching bases. The germline V gene has CDR1 SGHAT and CDR2 FQNNGV. The CDR3 contains 11 residues. CDR3 residues: CASSSGETQCF. CDR3 coding DNA: TGTGCCAGCAGCTCGGGAGAGACCCAGTGCTTC.

This chain joins TRBV5-1 and TRBJ2-3; D unresolved. CDR1 and CDR2 (germline): SGHRS, YFSETQ. Trimming removed 7 bases at V and 15 bases at J, with 24 bases between. There are 13 residues in the CDR3. This CDR3 reads CASGYSPPDRHYF. The CDR3 region has the DNA TGCGCCAGCGGCTATAGCCCGCCAGATAGGCACTATTTT.

The chain has TRBV20-1 and TRBJ2-1; 11 positions match TRBD2. V gave up 1 base and J gave up 9 bases; unmatched junction bases: 8. This CDR3 is built from 15 residues. The germline V gene has CDR1 DFQATT and CDR2 SNEGSKA (reference sequence). Here the CDR3 DNA reads TGCAGTGCTAGAGCCACTAGCGGGAGATGGGGTGAGCAGTTCTTC. It codes for CSARATSGRWGEQFF.